The source of this TCR beta chain is a study of T cells in Graves' hyperthyroidism and ophthalmopathy. Regions amplified from RNA transcripts were the TCR beta CDR3 regions. TCR CDR3 underwent first-round RT-PCR with the HTBI primer set. TCRdb re-called the multiplex PCR reads with MiXCR, one entry per CDR3 protein. The profile shows fewer than 750,000 distinct CDR3 sequences, about 14% of them singletons. This CDR3 is 16 amino acids long. In germline, CDR1 is MDHEN, CDR2 SYDVKM. V was cut by 3 bases and J by 4 bases, with 15 bases left in between. The sequenced sample consisted of blood. This chain uses TRBV28 with TRBJ2-2; D is unresolved. The sequence derives from a woman in her thirties or forties with Graves' ophthalmopathy. The CDR3 coding sequence is TGTGCCAGCAGTTTGGGCGTGGGATGGGCCACCGGGGAGCTGTTTTTT. Protein product: CASSLGVGWATGELFF. Using reference TRBV28 and TRBJ2-2 for the parts outside the CDR3, the full variable domain is DVKVTQSSRYLVKRTGEKVFLECVQDMDHENMFWYRQDPGLGLRLIYFSYDVKMKEKGDIPEGYSVSREKKERFSLILESASTNQTSMYLCASSLGVGWATGELFFGEGSRLTVL.